This T cell receptor beta chain was profiled in a study of low-dose radiotherapy and immunotherapy resistance in tumors. This clonotype was observed at least ten times. Primers targeting TRAV and TRBV primed first-strand cDNA, covering alpha and beta chains. TCR amplification ran roughly 20 PCR cycles using constant-region and V-primer adapter primers. Through in vitro transcription, the mRNA that had been isolated was amplified. MiXCR, applied by TCRdb to the reads, yields one record per CDR3 protein. The data contain 65,000 to 85,000 distinct CDR3 sequences, 15% to 20% of them seen just once; the ten biggest clones take up 1.1% to 1.5%. From germline, CDR1 is DFQATT and CDR2 SNEGSKA (reference sequence). V lost 1 base to trimming and J lost 4 bases; unmatched junction nucleotides: 5. The CDR3 has 16 residues. Time point: after trial treatment. Noted treatment: LDRT plus nivolumab, ipilimumab, low-dose cyclophosphamide and aspirin (RACIN trial). The therapy administered to donors comprised nivolumab, ipilimumab, aspirin, low-dose cyclophosphamide and low-dose radiotherapy.

The TCR comes from a male donor with prostate cancer. Sequencing used PBMCs, obtained after low-dose radiotherapy plus immunotherapy. This chain connects TRBV20-1 to TRBJ2-1; 12 bases are shared with TRBD2. CDR3 nucleotides: TGCAGTGCTAGAGTGGGGACTAGCGGGTTTTACAATGAGCAGTTCTTC. Translating gives CSARVGTSGFYNEQFF.